These 30 T cell receptor beta chains came from one sample sequenced in a study of blood T cell repertoires in COVID-19. Using immunoSEQ multiplex PCR, the repertoire was profiled, and TCRdb retains in-frame clones only, with some absent. Among about 160,000 clones listed, about 88% were seen once. Material for sequencing was peripheral blood. These receptors all stem from a man aged 35 to 55 with acute or convalescent COVID-19.

The rearrangement uses TRBV5-1 and TRBJ2-4, with no clear D. Germline V CDR1 and CDR2: SGHRS, YFSETQ. The CDR3 totals 13 residues. V shed 0 bases and J shed 7 bases, with 8 bases lying between them. The CDR3 DNA is TGCGCCAGCAGCTTGGGAGAGGTTAACATTCAGTACTTC. Translated: CASSLGEVNIQYF.

The V and J genes are TRBV24-1 and TRBJ2-1; the match to TRBD2 covers 9 bases. With V trimmed by 2 bases and J by 6 bases, 13 bases remained unmatched. The CDR3 has 18 amino acids. Looked up from germline, CDR1 is KGHDR and CDR2 is SFDVKD. The CDR3 loop reads CATSDSQGLAGRVNEQFF. CDR3 nucleotide sequence: TGTGCCACCAGTGATTCGCAAGGGCTAGCGGGGCGGGTCAATGAGCAGTTCTTC.

The chain joins TRBV7-2 to TRBJ1-2; D not certain. From germline, CDR1 is SGHTA and CDR2 FQGNSA. V lost 4 bases to trimming and J lost 1 base, with 13 bases between them. The CDR3 is 15 amino acids. The CDR3 loop is CASSSRYPINYGYTF. The CDR3 coding sequence is TGTGCCAGCAGCTCTAGATATCCGATTAACTATGGCTACACCTTC.

The gene calls are TRBV27 and TRBJ2-7, with D perhaps TRBD1 (6 bases). This CDR3 is built from 15 residues. The germline V gene has CDR1 MNHEY and CDR2 SMNVEV (reference sequence). The V end lost 5 bases, the J end lost 5 bases, and 19 bases lay between the germline ends. CDR3 amino acids: CASSPLQARQDEQYF. The DNA of the CDR3 is TGTGCCAGCAGTCCACTACAGGCAAGACAGGACGAGCAGTACTTC.

The V and J genes are TRBV4-1 and TRBJ2-2; a weak D match, TRBD1 (5 bases). This CDR3 contains 16 residues. V was trimmed by 3 bases and J by 4 bases, leaving 15 bases between them. The germline CDR1 and CDR2 sequences are MGHRA and YSYEKL. The CDR3: CASSQYETAPTGELFF. CDR3 in DNA: TGCGCCAGCAGCCAGTACGAGACAGCCCCCACCGGGGAGCTGTTTTTT.

In this sample, this clone turned up once. The V call is TRBV7-9, the J call TRBJ2-2, with 7 bases that match TRBD1. Germline-derived CDR1 and CDR2 are SEHNR and FQNEAQ (reference sequence). The J segment lost 4 bases and the V segment lost 4 bases, leaving 18 bases of the junction unmatched. The CDR3 sequence is 19 residues long. The CDR3 bases are TGTGCCAGCAGCTCCCCAGCTGACAGGGTAGTGTTGGGCACCGGGGAGCTGTTTTTT. Translating gives CASSSPADRVVLGTGELFF.

The chain carries TRBV5-3 and TRBJ2-7; 9 nucleotides agree with TRBD1. TRBV5-3 is assigned to the ORF class and has an uncertain function. CDR3 length: 13 residues. V was clipped by 9 bases and J by 4 bases; unmatched bases: 8. CDR3 coding DNA: TGTGCCACTCCGGGGGACAGGGCTTACGAGCAGTACTTC. Residues: CATPGDRAYEQYF.

This chain joins TRBV5-1 and TRBJ2-5, with D possibly TRBD1 on 5 matching bases. Per germline, CDR1 SGHRS and CDR2 YFSETQ. V lost 3 bases and J 3 bases, leaving 15 bases between the germline ends. The CDR3 has 15 amino acids. The CDR3 sequence is CASSSQGLREETQYF. CDR3 sequence (DNA): TGCGCCAGCAGCTCCCAGGGCCTGAGAGAAGAGACCCAGTACTTC.

This sequence joins TRBV29-1 and TRBJ2-3; TRBD2 matches at 9 bases. CDR3 length: 16 amino acids. V lost 6 bases and J lost 5; bases outside the gene matches: 15. Germline CDR1 reads SQVTM; CDR2 reads ANQGSEA. Here the CDR3 reads CSVRALAGSPGDTQYF. The CDR3 DNA reads as TGCAGCGTGCGGGCGCTAGCGGGGTCCCCCGGAGATACGCAGTATTTT.

This clone appeared a single time. V and J are TRBV5-4 and TRBJ1-2; 10 bases are a match to TRBD1. Germline CDR1 is SGHNT and CDR2 is YYREEE (reference sequence). The CDR3 totals 14 residues. V shed 2 bases, J shed 6 bases, and the junction held 4 bases outside the gene matches. CDR3 bases: TGTGCCAGCAGCTTACCGGACAGGGGGAATGGCTACACCTTC. Its translation is CASSLPDRGNGYTF.

A few counts support this clone. The chain uses TRBV7-8 and TRBJ1-5; 7 bases map to TRBD1. Trimming at V came to 3 bases and at J to 6 bases, leaving 2 bases not matched to a gene. CDR1 is SGHVS and CDR2 is FQNEAQ in the germline V gene. The CDR3 sequence is 13 residues long. In DNA, the CDR3 is TGTGCCAGCAGCTTGACAGGGACTCAGCCCCAGCATTTT. Residues: CASSLTGTQPQHF.

This chain joins TRBV11-3 and TRBJ1-1, with TRBD1 matching 7 bases. The CDR3 runs 13 residues. Germline V gene sequence: CDR1 SGHNT, CDR2 YENEEA. J was trimmed by 11 bases and V by 4 bases; bases with no gene match: 10. CDR3: CASSSGEDRMAFF. CDR3 DNA: TGTGCCAGCAGCTCTGGAGAGGACAGGATGGCTTTCTTT.

Here the CDR3 reads CASSLEGPPSYEQYF. The CDR3 region has the DNA TGTGCCAGCAGCTTAGAGGGGCCACCGTCCTACGAGCAGTACTTC. The chain recombines TRBV11-1 with TRBJ2-7; tentatively, D is TRBD1 (5 bases). V was trimmed by 1 base and J by 1 base, leaving 11 bases between them. This CDR3 has 15 residues. Germline assignment: CDR1 SGHAT and CDR2 FQDESV (reference sequence).

The chain has TRBV6-5 and TRBJ2-3; D possibly corresponds to TRBD1 (6 bases). In germline, CDR1 is MNHEY, CDR2 SVGAGI. CDR3 length: 13 amino acids. V lost 11 bases and J 3 bases, leaving 15 bases between the germline ends. CDR3 amino acids: CASEWQGTDTQYF. DNA of the CDR3: TGTGCCTCCGAATGGCAGGGGACAGATACGCAGTATTTT.

CDR3: CASKPDIYTEAFF. CDR3 in DNA: TGTGCCAGTAAACCGGACATTTACACTGAAGCTTTCTTT. The rearrangement uses TRBV12-3 or TRBV12-4 and TRBJ1-1; tentative D call: TRBD1 (5 bases). The CDR3 sequence is 13 residues long. Trimming pared 9 bases from V and 3 bases from J, leaving 14 bases between.

This chain connects TRBV11-2 to TRBJ2-1; maybe TRBD2 (6 bases). Germline assignment: CDR1 SGHAT and CDR2 FQNNGV. This CDR3 is 14 amino acids long. V lost 3 bases to trimming and J lost 5 bases, with 11 bases between them. The chain's CDR3 is CASSFGGTHNEQFF. The DNA of the CDR3 is TGTGCCAGCAGCTTTGGGGGGACCCACAATGAGCAGTTCTTC.

This clone was observed a handful of times. The CDR3 loop is CASSIDLDRGAGANVLTF. The CDR3 nucleotides read TGTGCCAGTAGTATAGATCTGGACAGGGGTGCTGGGGCCAACGTCCTGACTTTC. The genes are TRBV19 and TRBJ2-6; 9 positions match TRBD1. The CDR3 extends over 18 amino acids. Germline V gene data show CDR1 as LNHDA and CDR2 as SQIVND (reference sequence). V lost 0 bases and J lost 2; bases outside the gene matches: 5.

This clone was detected only once. The J gene is TRBJ1-2, the V gene TRBV5-6; D gene unclear. The CDR3 is 14 residues long. Germline lookup yields CDR1 SGHDT and CDR2 YYEEEE. V lost 0 bases, J lost 2 bases, and 8 bases lay in between. The CDR3 bases are TGTGCCAGCAGCTTGGCCGAGAGGAACTATGGCTACACCTTC. Its translation: CASSLAERNYGYTF.

V is TRBV19 and J is TRBJ2-3, with 9 positions matching TRBD1. The CDR3 is 15 residues long. V trimming: 1 base; J trimming: 5 bases; junction bases outside the gene matches: 4. CDR1 and CDR2 (germline): LNHDA, SQIVND (reference sequence). The CDR3 here is CASSIGTGEGDTQYF. As DNA, the CDR3 is TGTGCCAGTAGTATAGGGACAGGGGAAGGAGATACGCAGTATTTT. Based on the CDR3 plus reference TRBV19 and TRBJ2-3, the full variable domain is DGGITQSPKYLFRKEGQNVTLSCEQNLNHDAMYWYRQDPGQGLRLIYYSQIVNDFQKGDIAEGYSVSREKKESFPLTVTSAQKNPTAFYLCASSIGTGEGDTQYFGPGTRLTVL.

The rearrangement uses TRBV30 and TRBJ2-7; 8 bases map to TRBD1. The CDR3 sequence is 13 residues long. Trimming cost V 2 bases and J 3 bases; bases outside gene matches: 3. CDR1 is GTSNPN and CDR2 is SVGIG in the germline V gene (reference sequence). The CDR3 loop is CAWSRTGFYEQYF. CDR3 in DNA: TGTGCCTGGAGTAGGACAGGGTTCTACGAGCAGTACTTC.

This chain uses TRBV30 with TRBJ2-3; D is possibly TRBD1 (5 bases). V lost 4 bases and J 5 bases, leaving 10 bases between the germline ends. This CDR3 is 12 amino acids long. Germline-derived CDR1 and CDR2 are GTSNPN and SVGIG (reference sequence). The CDR3 is CAWNTRGDTQYF. The CDR3 DNA reads as TGTGCCTGGAACACAAGGGGAGATACGCAGTATTTT.

The chain couples TRBV4-1 to TRBJ2-3, with a tentative D call TRBD2 (6 bases). The CDR3 totals 13 residues. Germline values: CDR1 MGHRA, CDR2 YSYEKL. Between the trimmed V and J ends, which lost 1 base and 6 bases, there was a span of 8 bases. CDR3 amino acids: CASSQGEEDTQYF. The CDR3 nucleotides read TGCGCCAGCAGCCAAGGGGAGGAGGATACGCAGTATTTT.

This clone has only one observation. This chain links TRBV9 with TRBJ1-1, with D perhaps TRBD1 (5 bases). Germline CDR1 is SGDLS and CDR2 is YYNGEE. CDR3 length: 16 amino acids. Trimming pared 3 bases from V and 5 bases from J, leaving 20 bases between. CDR3 loop: CASSAAAQGAGTEAFF. The CDR3 nucleotides are TGTGCCAGCAGCGCCGCGGCCCAGGGCGCTGGGACTGAAGCTTTCTTT.

The chain links TRBV18 to TRBJ2-7; 8 nucleotides align to TRBD2. The CDR3 has 14 residues. V shed 3 bases and J 0 bases; nucleotides not matched to a gene: 1. Germline values: CDR1 KGHSH, CDR2 LQKENI. In DNA, the CDR3 is TGTGCCAGCTCACCGGCGGGAGGCTCCTACGAGCAGTACTTC. The encoded protein is CASSPAGGSYEQYF.

The chain couples TRBV7-2 to TRBJ1-5, with a weak D call TRBD1 (6 bases). Germline CDR1 and CDR2: SGHTA and FQGNSA. The CDR3 length is 13 residues. Trimming removed 1 base at V and 6 bases at J, with 7 bases between. Here the CDR3 reads CASSLDRVQPQHF. The CDR3 DNA reads TGTGCCAGCAGCTTAGACAGGGTTCAGCCCCAGCATTTT.

As regards this clone: At one boundary the junction diverges from the germline segment, which might be a read error. J is TRBJ2-3 and V is TRBV12-3 or TRBV12-4, with 7 bases that match TRBD1. The CDR3 has 13 amino acids. Here the CDR3 reads CASSLGFGGQSHF. Here the CDR3 DNA reads TGTGCCAGCAGTTTGGGGTTTGGGGGACAGTCGCATTTT.

This rearrangement joins TRBV5-1 to TRBJ2-1; 7 nucleotides match TRBD1. The CDR3 runs 13 residues. The germline gives CDR1 SGHRS, CDR2 YFSETQ. The trim removed 4 bases at V and 6 bases at J, leaving 4 bases unmatched. The CDR3 spells CASSNAGGNEQFF. The CDR3 DNA sequence: TGCGCCAGCAGCAACGCAGGGGGCAATGAGCAGTTCTTC.

The J gene is TRBJ1-4, the V gene TRBV3-1 (or the pseudogene TRBV3-2); D possibly corresponds to TRBD1 (6 bases). Trimming pared 5 bases from V and 7 bases from J, leaving 14 bases between. CDR3 size: 14 residues. Germline V gives CDR1 LGHDT, CDR2 YNNKEL (reference sequence). CDR3 sequence: CASSSRGLREKLFF. Here the CDR3 DNA reads TGTGCCAGCAGCTCCAGGGGATTACGTGAAAAACTGTTTTTT.

V usage is TRBV2 and J usage is TRBJ2-3, with D maybe TRBD2 (6 bases). Trimming left V 8 bases short and J 3 bases short, with 12 bases between. The CDR3 extends over 13 amino acids. Germline assignment: CDR1 SNHLY and CDR2 FYNNEI. The CDR3 DNA reads as TGTGCCAGCGGGTCGGGGGAGACAGATACGCAGTATTTT. As protein: CASGSGETDTQYF.

This clone has only a few counts. The chain's CDR3 is CASSLGTGGRAFF. The CDR3 bases are TGTGCCAGCAGTCTAGGGACAGGTGGGAGAGCTTTCTTT. V usage is TRBV12-3 or TRBV12-4 and J usage is TRBJ1-1; TRBD1 aligns across 8 bases. Unmatched junction bases numbered 9, after V lost 5 bases and J lost 10 bases. The CDR3 spans 13 residues.